These 5 T cell receptor beta chains originate from one sample sequenced in a study of T cells after yellow fever vaccination. A single record per CDR3 protein comes from TCRdb applying MiXCR to the 5' RACE reads. The sample has some 250,000 distinct CDR3 sequences, 3.6% seen once. Source: PBMCs, taken 15 days after the yellow fever booster vaccination. All receptors come from a man aged 18 to 30 who received the YFV17D yellow fever vaccine.

This clonotype was picked up many times. CDR3 nucleotide sequence: TGCGCCAGCAGCTTGGCCGGAGGACATCAGTACGAGCAGTACGTC. Translating it yields CASSLAGGHQYEQYV. The V call is TRBV5-1, the J call TRBJ2-7; D is possibly TRBD1 or TRBD2 (5 bases each). Germline loops: CDR1 SGHRS, CDR2 YFSETQ. V lost 0 bases, J lost 4 bases, and 14 bases lay in between. This CDR3 is built from 15 residues.

This clonotype was observed many times. The V and J genes are TRBV12-3 or TRBV12-4 and TRBJ2-5; 9 bases are a match to TRBD1. V was pared by 5 bases and J by 5 bases, with 12 bases of the junction left unmatched. The CDR3 runs to 16 residues. The CDR3 nucleotides read TGTGCCAGCAGTAACCAGGTCGCCGGGACAGGGGAGACCCAGTACTTC. It yields the protein CASSNQVAGTGETQYF.

This clonotype has at least ten counts. J is TRBJ1-4 and V is TRBV7-3; D is uncertain. The CDR3 contains 14 residues. The V gene's germline CDR1 is SGHTA and CDR2 FQGTGA. V was cut by 1 base and J by 8 bases, with 11 bases left in between. The chain's CDR3 is CASSLNGGEEKLFF. The CDR3 nucleotides read TGTGCCAGCAGCTTAAACGGCGGGGAGGAAAAACTGTTTTTT.

With regard to this clonotype: A much larger clone is a single base away; this may be a read error. The chain links TRBV25-1 to TRBJ1-5; possibly TRBD1 for D (5 bases). Looked up from germline, CDR1 is MGHDK and CDR2 is SYGVNS. The CDR3 sequence is 15 residues long. CDR3 DNA: TGTGCCAGCAGTGAATCAGGAGGGGACGTTCAGCGCCAGCATTTT. Translated: CASSESGGDVQRQHF.

At least ten counts were recorded for this clonotype. The chain combines TRBV7-2 with TRBJ2-5, with TRBD1 matching over 9 bases. The CDR3 spans 14 residues. J lost 2 bases, V lost 4 bases, and 2 bases had no gene match. Germline lookup yields CDR1 SGHTA and CDR2 FQGNSA. The CDR3 nucleotides read TGTGCCAGCAGCTGGACAGGGGATCAAGAGACCCAGTACTTC. Translated, it gives CASSWTGDQETQYF.